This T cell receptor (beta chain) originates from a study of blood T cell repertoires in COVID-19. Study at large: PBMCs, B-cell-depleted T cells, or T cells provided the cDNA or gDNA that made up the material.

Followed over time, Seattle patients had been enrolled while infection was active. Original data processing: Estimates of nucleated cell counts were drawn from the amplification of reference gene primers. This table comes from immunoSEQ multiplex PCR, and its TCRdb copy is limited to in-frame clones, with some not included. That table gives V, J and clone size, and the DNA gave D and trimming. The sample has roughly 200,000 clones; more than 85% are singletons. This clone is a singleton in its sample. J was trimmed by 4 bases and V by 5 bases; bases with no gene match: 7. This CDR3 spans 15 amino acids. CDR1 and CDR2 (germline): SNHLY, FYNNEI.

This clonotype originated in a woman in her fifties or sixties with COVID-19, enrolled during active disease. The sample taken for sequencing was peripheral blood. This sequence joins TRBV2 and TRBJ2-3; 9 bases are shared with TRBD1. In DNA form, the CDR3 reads TGTGCCAGCAGTTGGGAACAGGGGGCCCCAGATACGCAGTATTTT. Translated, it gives CASSWEQGAPDTQYF.